The 27 T cell receptor beta chains below all came from one sample that was sequenced in a study of blood T cell repertoires in COVID-19. This table comes from immunoSEQ multiplex PCR, and its TCRdb copy is limited to in-frame clones, with some not included. The sample yields fewer than 200,000 clones, more than 85% seen once. Sample: peripheral blood. The receptors here all came from a woman aged 80 or over with COVID-19, enrolled during active disease.

The J gene is TRBJ2-3, the V gene TRBV6-1; 11 positions match TRBD2. CDR3 length equals 16 residues. After removal of 4 bases from V and 0 bases from J, the junction contained 3 bases not matched to a gene. Germline-derived CDR1 and CDR2 are MNHNS and SASEGT. CDR3 loop: CASSGGLAASTDTQYF. CDR3 nucleotide sequence: TGTGCCAGCAGTGGGGGACTAGCGGCCAGCACAGATACGCAGTATTTT.

This chain uses TRBV5-5 with TRBJ2-2, with TRBD2 as a possible D gene (5 bases). There are 16 residues in the CDR3. Trimming stripped 4 bases from V and 4 bases from J, with 17 bases between. The germline gives CDR1 SGHKS, CDR2 YYEKEE (reference sequence). The CDR3 sequence: CASSPTPSAGTGELFF. Here the CDR3 DNA reads TGTGCCAGCAGCCCGACACCTTCGGCGGGCACCGGGGAGCTGTTTTTT.

The gene calls are TRBV19 and TRBJ1-6; D gene uncertain. The CDR3 length is 14 residues. Per the germline V gene, CDR1 is LNHDA and CDR2 is SQIVND (reference sequence). Trimming shortened V by 5 bases and J by 9 bases, and 14 bases separated the two germline ends. The CDR3 nucleotides read TGTGCCAGTAGTTCAGGCGCCGGTTTTTCACCCCTCCACTTT. Amino acids: CASSSGAGFSPLHF.

The CDR3 DNA follows: TGCGCCAGCAGCCAAGGTTCAGGTTCCATCTCTGGAAACACCATATATTTT. Translated: CASSQGSGSISGNTIYF. The chain has TRBV4-3 and TRBJ1-3, with D uncertain. Germline V gene data show CDR1 as LGHNA and CDR2 as YSLEER. V was clipped by 1 base and J by 0 bases, with 13 bases between them. The CDR3 covers 17 residues.

This clone was seen only a few times. J is TRBJ1-1 and V is TRBV5-1, with 8 bases matching TRBD1. The ends lost 4 bases at V and 5 bases at J; junction bases unmatched: 7. CDR1 is SGHRS, CDR2 YFSETQ, per germline. CDR3 length: 14 residues. CDR3: CASSLQGAETEAFF. The CDR3 bases are TGCGCCAGCAGCCTGCAGGGGGCTGAGACTGAAGCTTTCTTT. Variable domain in full (rest from reference TRBV5-1 and TRBJ1-1): KAGVTQTPRYLIKTRGQQVTLSCSPISGHRSVSWYQQTPGQGLQFLFEYFSETQRNKGNFPGRFSGRQFSNSRSEMNVSTLELGDSALYLCASSLQGAETEAFFGQGTRLTVV.

For this clone: At one end, the junction sequence differs from germline, possibly due to a read error. The rearrangement uses TRBV6-6 and TRBJ2-7; 7 nucleotides agree with TRBD1. Germline CDR1 and CDR2: MNHNY and SVGAGI (reference sequence). The CDR3 loop spans 13 amino acids. The CDR3 DNA reads as TGTGCCAGCAGCCCTCATCAAGGGGGCAGATTGGACTTC. Translated, it gives CASSPHQGGRLDF.

The chain couples TRBV7-6 to TRBJ2-1; 10 bases match TRBD1. The CDR3 covers 14 residues. The germline V gene encodes CDR1 SGHVS and CDR2 FNYEAQ. With V trimmed by 1 base and J by 10 bases, 4 bases remained unmatched. The CDR3 here is CASSLDDRGREQFF. For the CDR3, the DNA is TGTGCCAGCAGCTTAGACGACAGGGGGCGAGAGCAGTTCTTC.

This sequence joins TRBV7-6 and TRBJ2-5; 8 positions match TRBD2. V dropped 6 bases and J dropped 3; count of bases not matched to a gene: 6. Germline assignment: CDR1 SGHVS and CDR2 FNYEAQ. This CDR3 region has 14 residues. Written as DNA, the CDR3 is TGTGCCAGCAGTAACCCGGGACTAGAAGAGACCCAGTACTTC. This gives the protein CASSNPGLEETQYF.

The chain links TRBV6-2 or TRBV6-3 to TRBJ2-2; 7 bases are a match to TRBD2. CDR1 MNHEY and CDR2 SVGEGT come from the germline V gene. The CDR3 sequence is 17 residues long. Trimming removed 5 bases from V and 4 bases from J; junction bases left unmatched: 13. CDR3 in amino acids: CASSRAGGRAGTGELFF. The DNA of the CDR3 is TGTGCCAGCAGTCGCGCTGGAGGGAGGGCGGGCACCGGGGAGCTGTTTTTT.

This clone was observed a single time. V is TRBV29-1 and J is TRBJ2-5; 11 nucleotides line up with TRBD1. CDR3 length: 15 residues. CDR1 and CDR2 from the germline V gene are SQVTM and ANQGSEA. J was trimmed by 5 bases and V by 4 bases; bases with no gene match: 9. Here the CDR3 DNA reads TGCAGCGTTGCCACCGGACAGGGGGCGGGGGAGACCCAGTACTTC. Translation: CSVATGQGAGETQYF.

The gene calls are TRBV19 and TRBJ2-5, with a tentative D call TRBD2 (5 bases). Germline values: CDR1 LNHDA, CDR2 SQIVND (reference sequence). The length of the CDR3 is 13 residues. V lost 4 bases and J 5 bases, leaving 11 bases between the germline ends. The CDR3 DNA reads TGTGCCAGTAGTACAATATGGGAGGAGACCCAGTACTTC. Amino acid sequence: CASSTIWEETQYF.

The chain is built from TRBV7-2 and TRBJ1-6, with D perhaps TRBD1 (5 bases). Germline V gives CDR1 SGHTA, CDR2 FQGNSA. The V end lost 2 bases, the J end lost 9 bases, and 14 bases lay between the germline ends. CDR3 length equals 15 residues. CDR3 DNA sequence: TGTGCCAGCAGCTTAATGGCCGACGGGGGTTCACCCCTCCACTTT. Translating it yields CASSLMADGGSPLHF.

This clone was observed once. J is TRBJ2-1 and V is TRBV7-2; 8 bases map to TRBD2. Germline-derived CDR1 and CDR2 are SGHTA and FQGNSA. Unmatched junction bases numbered 11, after V lost 4 bases and J lost 0 bases. This CDR3 spans 18 amino acids. CDR3: CASSSGSGLVGSYNEQFF. DNA of the CDR3: TGTGCCAGCAGCTCGGGATCGGGACTAGTGGGCTCCTACAATGAGCAGTTCTTC.

CDR3 loop: CASKWNSGREPDTQYF. In nucleotides, the CDR3 is TGTGCCAGTAAGTGGAATAGCGGGAGGGAGCCAGATACGCAGTATTTT. J is TRBJ2-3 and V is TRBV19; 11 bases fit TRBD2. In germline, CDR1 is LNHDA, CDR2 SQIVND (reference sequence). The CDR3 loop spans 16 amino acids. Trimming removed 7 bases from V and 4 bases from J; junction bases left unmatched: 10.

In this sample, this clone turned up once. This chain connects TRBV19 to TRBJ1-1; D is ambiguous. V was trimmed by 3 bases and J by 6 bases, leaving 17 bases between them. There are 15 residues in the CDR3. From germline, CDR1 is LNHDA and CDR2 SQIVND (reference sequence). DNA of the CDR3: TGTGCCAGTAGTATTGGCGCCTCCCCCAGCGCTGAAGCTTTCTTT. Translating it yields CASSIGASPSAEAFF.

The rearrangement links TRBV11-2 to TRBJ1-5, with a possible D match to TRBD1 (5 bases). V lost 4 bases to trimming and J lost 3 bases, with 7 bases between them. This CDR3 region has 13 residues. Germline assignment: CDR1 SGHAT and CDR2 FQNNGV. CDR3 loop: CASSSGYNQPQHF. CDR3 nucleotide sequence: TGTGCCAGCAGCTCAGGGTACAATCAGCCCCAGCATTTT. The full variable domain, in which reference TRBV11-2 and TRBJ1-5 provide the parts outside the CDR3, is EAGVAQSPRYKIIEKRQSVAFWCNPISGHATLYWYQQILGQGPKLLIQFQNNGVVDDSQLPKDRFSAERLKGVDSTLKIQPAKLEDSAVYLCASSSGYNQPQHFGDGTRLSIL.

This chain connects TRBV5-1 to TRBJ2-3; 7 bases map to TRBD1. Germline CDR1 reads SGHRS; CDR2 reads YFSETQ. V lost 4 bases to trimming and J lost 5 bases; unmatched junction nucleotides: 4. The CDR3 runs 13 residues. CDR3 sequence reads: CASSRNRGDTQYF. CDR3 in DNA: TGCGCCAGCAGCCGAAACAGGGGAGATACGCAGTATTTT.

The chain has TRBV30 and TRBJ1-5, with a weak D call TRBD1 (5 bases). The ends were cut back, 3 bases at V and 1 base at J, with 10 bases in the middle. The CDR3 runs 14 residues. The germline V gene encodes CDR1 GTSNPN and CDR2 SVGIG (reference sequence). CDR3 bases: TGTGCCTGGAGGGACACCTTAAGCAATCAGCCCCAGCATTTT. Its translation is CAWRDTLSNQPQHF.

The chain joins TRBV9 to TRBJ1-2; the D is unclear. The length of the CDR3 is 15 residues. Deletions cut 0 bases from V and 4 bases from J, with 13 bases between. Germline V gives CDR1 SGDLS, CDR2 YYNGEE. CDR3 nucleotides: TGTGCCAGCAGCGTAGACCCGACACTTGTCTATGGCTACACCTTC. The encoded protein is CASSVDPTLVYGYTF.

This clone appeared once. The J gene is TRBJ1-1, the V gene TRBV5-1; TRBD1 matches 7 bases. This CDR3 region has 16 residues. With 3 bases clipped from V and 1 base from J, the junction kept 9 bases outside the gene matches. Germline CDR1 reads SGHRS; CDR2 reads YFSETQ. The chain's CDR3 is CASSYVTGLGNTEAFF. The CDR3 region has the DNA TGCGCCAGCAGCTATGTGACAGGGTTGGGGAACACTGAAGCTTTCTTT. Full variable domain (missing parts from reference TRBV5-1 and TRBJ1-1): KAGVTQTPRYLIKTRGQQVTLSCSPISGHRSVSWYQQTPGQGLQFLFEYFSETQRNKGNFPGRFSGRQFSNSRSEMNVSTLELGDSALYLCASSYVTGLGNTEAFFGQGTRLTVV.

V gene TRBV2 combines with J gene TRBJ2-7, with 7 bases identical to TRBD1. Germline assignment: CDR1 SNHLY and CDR2 FYNNEI. The CDR3 is 14 residues long. J gave up 9 bases and V 3 bases, and 11 bases lay outside the gene matches. CDR3 region: CASSEQTGTGVQYF. For the CDR3, the DNA is TGTGCCAGCAGTGAGCAGACAGGGACGGGTGTGCAGTACTTC.

The rearrangement uses TRBV28 and TRBJ2-3; 7 bases align to TRBD2. The CDR3 length is 14 residues. V shed 3 bases and J 4 bases; nucleotides not matched to a gene: 4. Germline V gene data show CDR1 as MDHEN and CDR2 as SYDVKM. The DNA for the CDR3 is TGTGCCAGCAGTTTCTTGGCGGGAGCAGATACGCAGTATTTT. This encodes CASSFLAGADTQYF.

The chain uses TRBV4-3 and TRBJ2-7; 7 bases align to TRBD2. Germline V gene sequence: CDR1 LGHNA, CDR2 YSLEER. This CDR3 is built from 14 residues. V dropped 3 bases and J dropped 4; count of bases not matched to a gene: 6. The CDR3 nucleotides read TGCGCCAGCAGCCAGGGGAGGGGAAGGTACGAGCAGTACTTC. Its translation: CASSQGRGRYEQYF.

The chain links TRBV29-1 to TRBJ2-7, with 9 bases matching TRBD2. V trimming: 2 bases; J trimming: 6 bases; junction bases outside the gene matches: 11. This CDR3 is 15 amino acids long. CDR1 SQVTM and CDR2 ANQGSEA come from the germline V gene. The CDR3 DNA reads as TGCAGCGTTGAAAATAGCGGGAGCCCCTTCGGCGAGCAGTACTTC. Translating gives CSVENSGSPFGEQYF.

The rearrangement links TRBV3-1 (or the pseudogene TRBV3-2) to TRBJ1-3; 8 bases align to TRBD1. Germline-derived CDR1 and CDR2 are LGHDT and YNNKEL (reference sequence). The CDR3 has 14 amino acids. Trimming removed 4 bases from V and 4 bases from J; junction bases left unmatched: 3. CDR3 in amino acids: CASSRQGKGNTIYF. The CDR3 coding sequence is TGTGCCAGCAGCCGACAGGGGAAAGGAAACACCATATATTTT.

The gene calls are TRBV6-6 and TRBJ1-6; 7 nucleotides agree with TRBD1. Germline assignment: CDR1 MNHNY and CDR2 SVGAGI (reference sequence). Trimming at V came to 2 bases and at J to 7 bases, leaving 5 bases not matched to a gene. This CDR3 region has 15 residues. The CDR3 loop is CASSYGQDRNSPLHF. The CDR3 DNA follows: TGTGCCAGCAGTTACGGACAGGACAGGAATTCACCCCTCCACTTT.

J is TRBJ1-5 and V is TRBV6-1; D uncertain. The CDR3 sequence is 13 residues long. V was cut by 1 base and J by 4 bases, with 5 bases left in between. Per germline, CDR1 MNHNS and CDR2 SASEGT. The CDR3 region has the DNA TGTGCCAGCAGTGAAGGGCTGAATCAGCCCCAGCATTTT. Translated: CASSEGLNQPQHF.